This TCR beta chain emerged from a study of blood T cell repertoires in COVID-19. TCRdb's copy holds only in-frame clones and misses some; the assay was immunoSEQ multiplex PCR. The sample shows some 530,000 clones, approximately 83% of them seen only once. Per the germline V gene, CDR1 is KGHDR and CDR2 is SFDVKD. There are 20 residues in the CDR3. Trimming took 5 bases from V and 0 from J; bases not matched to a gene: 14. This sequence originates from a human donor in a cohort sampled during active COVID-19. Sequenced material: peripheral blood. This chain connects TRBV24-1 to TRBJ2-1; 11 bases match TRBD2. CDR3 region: CATSGGWGLAERSSYNEQFF. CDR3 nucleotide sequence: TGTGCCACCAGTGGAGGGTGGGGACTAGCGGAAAGGAGCTCCTACAATGAGCAGTTCTTC.